The 21 T cell receptor beta chains given below trace back to one sample, sequenced in a study of cytomegalovirus exposure and HLA in healthy donors. The PCR employed 60 Vbeta primers together with 13 Jbeta primers. Only in-frame clones appear in the TCRdb table, and some are missing; sequencing was by immunoSEQ multiplex PCR. The data hold about 120,000 clones, with 77% observed a single time. Sequencing used PBMCs. The receptors derive from a young man in good health and CMV-seropositive.

The chain links TRBV5-4 to TRBJ2-2, with a possible D match to TRBD1 (6 bases). Per germline, CDR1 SGHNT and CDR2 YYREEE (reference sequence). The CDR3 covers 16 residues. The V end lost 3 bases, the J end lost 5 bases, and 17 bases lay between the germline ends. The DNA for the CDR3 is TGTGCCAGCAGCTCCCAGGGGACCTCGAGGACCGGGGAGCTGTTTTTT. It specifies CASSSQGTSRTGELFF.

J is TRBJ2-3 and V is TRBV11-3; 8 nucleotides align to TRBD1. The CDR3 is made up of 16 amino acids. V lost 1 base, J lost 1 base, and 4 bases stayed unmatched. From germline, CDR1 is SGHNT and CDR2 YENEEA. This CDR3 reads CASSLVVGQGTDTQYF. CDR3 in DNA: TGTGCCAGCAGCTTAGTAGTGGGACAGGGCACAGATACGCAGTATTTT.

The V and J genes are TRBV14 and TRBJ1-4; D not certain. The V and J ends lost 0 bases and 8 bases respectively, with 13 bases between them. The CDR3 spans 15 residues. Germline V gene data show CDR1 as SGHDN and CDR2 as FVKESK. CDR3 bases: TGTGCCAGCAGCCAAGATTCCGGGGAACGCGAAAAACTGTTTTTT. Its protein is CASSQDSGEREKLFF.

The chain recombines TRBV5-6 with TRBJ2-2; the match to TRBD2 covers 8 bases. J gave up 2 bases and V 9 bases, and 6 bases lay outside the gene matches. In germline, CDR1 is SGHDT, CDR2 YYEEEE. The CDR3 is 14 amino acids. The CDR3 is CATGGTRNTGELFF. CDR3 coding DNA: TGTGCCACGGGGGGGACACGAAACACCGGGGAGCTGTTTTTT. Full variable domain (remainder filled in from reference TRBV5-6 and TRBJ2-2): DAGVTQSPTHLIKTRGQQVTLRCSPKSGHDTVSWYQQALGQGPQFIFQYYEEEERQRGNFPDRFSGHQFPNYSSELNVNALLLGDSALYLCATGGTRNTGELFFGEGSRLTVL.

The chain carries TRBV19 and TRBJ2-1; possible D gene TRBD1, 5 bases. In germline, CDR1 is LNHDA, CDR2 SQIVND (reference sequence). The ends were cut back, 3 bases at V and 3 bases at J, with 12 bases in the middle. CDR3 size: 15 residues. CDR3 sequence (DNA): TGTGCCAGTAGTATTCCTCGGACAAGCTACAATGAGCAGTTCTTC. Translating gives CASSIPRTSYNEQFF.

This clone turned up a few times. The chain employs TRBV6-5 and TRBJ2-5; the D gene is possibly TRBD1 (5 bases). The CDR3 loop spans 15 amino acids. Germline V gene lookup returns CDR1 MNHEY and CDR2 SVGAGI. Deletions cut 0 bases from V and 5 bases from J, with 13 bases between. CDR3 region: CASSYSIGVHETQYF. CDR3 DNA: TGTGCCAGCAGTTACTCGATAGGGGTCCATGAGACCCAGTACTTC.

The chain carries TRBV5-1 and TRBJ1-1; 9 nucleotides agree with TRBD1. This CDR3 is 14 amino acids long. Germline values: CDR1 SGHRS, CDR2 YFSETQ. The junction had 5 bases not matched to a gene; V was cut back by 3 bases and J by 5 bases. CDR3 in DNA: TGCGCCAGCAGCTCTGGGACAGGGACGACTGAAGCTTTCTTT. This translates into CASSSGTGTTEAFF. The whole variable domain, filled in from reference TRBV5-1 and TRBJ1-1, reads KAGVTQTPRYLIKTRGQQVTLSCSPISGHRSVSWYQQTPGQGLQFLFEYFSETQRNKGNFPGRFSGRQFSNSRSEMNVSTLELGDSALYLCASSSGTGTTEAFFGQGTRLTVV.

V and J are TRBV27 and TRBJ2-2; 9 nucleotides line up with TRBD1. Unmatched junction bases numbered 6, after V lost 6 bases and J lost 7 bases. In germline, CDR1 is MNHEY, CDR2 SMNVEV (reference sequence). The CDR3 extends over 14 amino acids. The CDR3 DNA is TGTGCCAGCAGCCGGACAGGGGAGGGCGGGGAGCTGTTTTTT. It codes for CASSRTGEGGELFF.

The DNA of the CDR3 is TGTGCCAGCAGCTTTTCCGGGACAGGGGGCGATGAGCAGTTCTTC. Its protein product is CASSFSGTGGDEQFF. The J gene is TRBJ2-1, the V gene TRBV5-4, with 12 nucleotides matching TRBD1. V lost 2 bases and J lost 8; bases outside the gene matches: 5. This CDR3 spans 15 amino acids. Germline V lookup: CDR1 SGHNT, CDR2 YYREEE (reference sequence). Full variable domain (outside the CDR3, taken from reference TRBV5-4 and TRBJ2-1): ETGVTQSPTHLIKTRGQQVTLRCSSQSGHNTVSWYQQALGQGPQFIFQYYREEENGRGNFPPRFSGLQFPNYSSELNVNALELDDSALYLCASSFSGTGGDEQFFGPGTRLTVL.

The J gene is TRBJ2-5, the V gene TRBV27, with TRBD2 matching over 9 bases. This CDR3 has 17 residues. Germline-derived CDR1 and CDR2 are MNHEY and SMNVEV (reference sequence). V lost 6 bases, J lost 3 bases, and 14 bases stayed unmatched. CDR3 loop: CASSLLSVTSGKETQYF. CDR3 nucleotide sequence: TGTGCCAGCAGCCTATTGTCGGTGACTAGCGGAAAAGAGACCCAGTACTTC.

A few counts support this clone. The rearrangement links TRBV25-1 to TRBJ2-7, with 9 nucleotides matching TRBD1. Per germline, CDR1 MGHDK and CDR2 SYGVNS. After removal of 4 bases from V and 6 bases from J, the junction contained 7 bases not matched to a gene. This CDR3 has 14 residues. The CDR3 sequence is CASSGGTGSSEQYF. CDR3 bases: TGTGCCAGCAGTGGGGGGACAGGGTCTAGCGAGCAGTACTTC.

The V gene is TRBV28, the J gene TRBJ2-2, with TRBD2 matching over 7 bases. The CDR3 is 15 residues long. The V gene's germline CDR1 is MDHEN and CDR2 SYDVKM. Trimming took 2 bases from V and 1 from J; bases not matched to a gene: 1. This CDR3 is CASSLTGGNTGELFF. The CDR3 bases are TGTGCCAGCAGTTTAACGGGGGGGAACACCGGGGAGCTGTTTTTT.

This clone was counted between two and nine times. The rearrangement joins TRBV28 to TRBJ1-1; the match to TRBD1 covers 8 bases. J gave up 10 bases and V 4 bases, and 5 bases lay outside the gene matches. This CDR3 is 12 amino acids long. Germline CDR1 is MDHEN and CDR2 is SYDVKM. The chain's CDR3 is CASSSGQGRAFF. DNA of the CDR3: TGTGCCAGCAGTTCTGGACAGGGTAGAGCTTTCTTT.

The rearrangement joins TRBV5-5 to TRBJ2-3, with 8 positions matching TRBD2. Germline V gene sequence: CDR1 SGHKS, CDR2 YYEKEE (reference sequence). CDR3 length equals 17 residues. V lost 3 bases, J lost 0 bases, and 9 bases stayed unmatched. The CDR3 DNA follows: TGTGCCAGCAGCTCAGCTCCGACTAGCGACAGCACAGATACGCAGTATTTT. Its translation is CASSSAPTSDSTDTQYF. Supplemented by reference TRBV5-5 and TRBJ2-3, the full variable domain reads DAGVTQSPTHLIKTRGQQVTLRCSPISGHKSVSWYQQVLGQGPQFIFQYYEKEERGRGNFPDRFSARQFPNYSSELNVNALLLGDSALYLCASSSAPTSDSTDTQYFGPGTRLTVL.

This chain joins TRBV9 and TRBJ2-2; 7 positions agree with TRBD1. Trimming removed 3 bases from V and 0 bases from J; junction bases left unmatched: 17. Germline V gene lookup returns CDR1 SGDLS and CDR2 YYNGEE. This CDR3 has 20 amino acids. CDR3 coding DNA: TGTGCCAGCAGCGCGGGACAGCCGTTTGAGAGGAGCGCGAACACCGGGGAGCTGTTTTTT. Translated, it gives CASSAGQPFERSANTGELFF.

The chain recombines TRBV6-5 with TRBJ1-5; 7 bases are a match to TRBD1. V shed 6 bases, J shed 2 bases, and the junction held 4 bases outside the gene matches. Germline CDR1 and CDR2: MNHEY and SVGAGI. CDR3 length equals 14 residues. CDR3 in amino acids: CASRETGGNQPQHF. The CDR3 coding sequence is TGTGCCAGCAGGGAAACAGGGGGCAATCAGCCCCAGCATTTT.

This clone appeared a single time. The rearrangement uses TRBV9 and TRBJ2-5, with 7 bases matching TRBD2. The better agreement between TRBJ2-7 and the DNA end casts doubt on the J call. The length of the CDR3 is 14 residues. Per germline, CDR1 SGDLS and CDR2 YYNGEE. CDR3 amino acids: CASSEGGFSYEQYF. CDR3 bases: TGTGCCAGCAGCGAGGGAGGGTTCTCCTACGAGCAGTACTTC.

The chain employs TRBV19 and TRBJ2-7, with 7 bases lining up with TRBD2. Unmatched junction bases numbered 7, after V lost 3 bases and J lost 5 bases. In germline, CDR1 is LNHDA, CDR2 SQIVND (reference sequence). The CDR3 extends over 14 amino acids. The chain's CDR3 is CASSIWGRAHEQYF. CDR3 in DNA: TGTGCCAGTAGTATTTGGGGGAGGGCCCACGAGCAGTACTTC.

The chain carries TRBV28 and TRBJ1-5, with D hard to call. The V gene lost 10 bases and the J gene lost 5 bases, with 12 bases spanning the gap. CDR3 size: 12 residues. CDR1 and CDR2 (germline): MDHEN, SYDVKM. The CDR3 is CATGYVDQPQHF. DNA of the CDR3: TGTGCCACGGGGTATGTAGATCAGCCCCAGCATTTT.

This clone came up once. The rearrangement joins TRBV27 to TRBJ2-2, with TRBD2 matching 12 bases. Germline assignment: CDR1 MNHEY and CDR2 SMNVEV (reference sequence). The trim removed 8 bases at V and 5 bases at J, leaving 6 bases unmatched. There are 15 residues in the CDR3. DNA of the CDR3: TGTGCCAGCTTGACTAGCGGGAGTGGGACCGGGGAGCTGTTTTTT. Protein sequence: CASLTSGSGTGELFF.

This chain connects TRBV9 to TRBJ1-1, with 7 bases aligning to TRBD1. V lost 3 bases and J lost 2; bases outside the gene matches: 7. Per germline, CDR1 SGDLS and CDR2 YYNGEE. This CDR3 has 15 amino acids. CDR3 nucleotide sequence: TGTGCCAGCAGCGGATTGGACAGGTTAAACACTGAAGCTTTCTTT. Residues: CASSGLDRLNTEAFF.